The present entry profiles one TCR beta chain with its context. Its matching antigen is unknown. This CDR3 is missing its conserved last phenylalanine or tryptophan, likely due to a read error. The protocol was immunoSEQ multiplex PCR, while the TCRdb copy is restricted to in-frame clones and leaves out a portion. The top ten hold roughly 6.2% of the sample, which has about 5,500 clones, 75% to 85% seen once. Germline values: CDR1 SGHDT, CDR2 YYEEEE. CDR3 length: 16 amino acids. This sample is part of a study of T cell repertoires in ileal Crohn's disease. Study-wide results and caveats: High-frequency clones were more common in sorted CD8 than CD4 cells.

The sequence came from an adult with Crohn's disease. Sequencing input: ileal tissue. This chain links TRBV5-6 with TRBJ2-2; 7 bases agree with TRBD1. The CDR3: CASSLRTGSNIGELFL. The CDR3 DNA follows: TGTGCCAGCAGCTTACGGACAGGATCGAACATCGGGGAGCTGTTTCTT.